This entry lists 30 T cell receptor beta chains sequenced from one sample in a study of T cell changes during pregnancy in multiple sclerosis. Sequencing was performed with immunoSEQ multiplex PCR; in TCRdb, only in-frame clones are kept and a portion is missing. The table lists about 67,000 clones, 80% to 95% of them singletons. Material: peripheral blood, obtained in the first trimester of pregnancy. The receptors were sampled from a female donor in good health, enrolled as a control in a pregnancy study.

This rearrangement joins TRBV6-1 to TRBJ2-7; TRBD2 matches at 13 bases. V shed 2 bases, J shed 3 bases, and the junction held 4 bases outside the gene matches. The CDR3 is made up of 16 amino acids. The germline V gene encodes CDR1 MNHNS and CDR2 SASEGT. The CDR3 sequence: CASSESTSGRYYEQYF. The CDR3 bases are TGTGCCAGCAGTGAATCGACTAGCGGGAGGTACTACGAGCAGTACTTC.

The rearrangement uses TRBV5-4 and TRBJ2-1, with 12 bases identical to TRBD2. V shed 8 bases and J 8 bases; nucleotides not matched to a gene: 8. The CDR3 length is 14 residues. In germline, CDR1 is SGHNT, CDR2 YYREEE (reference sequence). The CDR3 DNA is TGTGCCAGTCAAACTAGCGGGAGGTTAGATGAGCAGTTCTTC. Protein product: CASQTSGRLDEQFF.

V usage is TRBV30 and J usage is TRBJ1-4, with D possibly TRBD1 on 5 matching bases. This CDR3 has 12 residues. CDR1 and CDR2 (germline): GTSNPN, SVGIG (reference sequence). Trimming left V 2 bases short and J 8 bases short, with 9 bases between. The CDR3 reads CAWSWGGEKLFF. CDR3 bases: TGTGCCTGGAGTTGGGGGGGGGAAAAACTGTTTTTT. Drawing the rest from reference TRBV30 and TRBJ1-4, the complete variable domain is SQTIHQWPATLVQPVGSPLSLECTVEGTSNPNLYWYRQAAGRGLQLLFYSVGIGQISSEVPQNLSASRPQDRQFILSSKKLLLSDSGFYLCAWSWGGEKLFFGSGTQLSVL.

This chain connects TRBV28 to TRBJ1-1; D might be TRBD1 (5 bases). V dropped 10 bases and J dropped 3 bases, with 15 bases sitting between them. CDR3 length: 13 amino acids. Germline V gives CDR1 MDHEN, CDR2 SYDVKM. Here the CDR3 DNA reads TGTGCCACCTCTGATTGGGGGGACACTGAAGCTTTCTTT. Its translation is CATSDWGDTEAFF.

V usage is TRBV7-2 and J usage is TRBJ2-1, with 10 bases identical to TRBD1. CDR1 is SGHTA, CDR2 FQGNSA, per germline. The junction had 7 bases not matched to a gene; V was cut back by 2 bases and J by 3 bases. The CDR3 consists of 17 residues. The CDR3 here is CASSLYGQGEIYNEQFF. CDR3 DNA sequence: TGTGCCAGCAGCTTATACGGACAGGGGGAGATCTACAATGAGCAGTTCTTC. The entire variable domain, with the rest obtained from reference TRBV7-2 and TRBJ2-1, is as follows: GAGVSQSPSNKVTEKGKDVELRCDPISGHTALYWYRQSLGQGLEFLIYFQGNSAPDKSGLPSDRFSAERTGGSVSTLTIQRTQQEDSAVYLCASSLYGQGEIYNEQFFGPGTRLTVL.

The chain recombines TRBV7-9 with TRBJ2-5; TRBD2 matches 7 bases. The CDR3 is 14 residues long. CDR1 and CDR2 from the germline V gene are SEHNR and FQNEAQ (reference sequence). The trim removed 4 bases at V and 3 bases at J, leaving 5 bases unmatched. The CDR3 sequence is CASSYAGTKETQYF. For the CDR3, the DNA is TGTGCCAGCAGCTATGCCGGGACTAAAGAGACCCAGTACTTC. The complete variable domain, with remaining parts taken from reference TRBV7-9 and TRBJ2-5, reads DTGVSQNPRHKITKRGQNVTFRCDPISEHNRLYWYRQTLGQGPEFLTYFQNEAQLEKSRLLSDRFSAERPKGSFSTLEIQRTEQGDSAMYLCASSYAGTKETQYFGPGTRLLVL.

V and J are TRBV5-6 and TRBJ1-5, with no clear D. CDR1 is SGHDT and CDR2 is YYEEEE in the germline V gene. CDR3 length: 16 amino acids. Trimming stripped 4 bases from V and 2 bases from J, with 16 bases between. CDR3 region: CASSGEYTSGNQPQHF. The DNA for the CDR3 is TGTGCCAGCAGCGGAGAGTACACCAGCGGCAATCAGCCCCAGCATTTT.

CDR3 loop: CASSIEGGYNEQFF. CDR3 nucleotides: TGTGCCAGTAGTATAGAGGGGGGATACAATGAGCAGTTCTTC. The chain couples TRBV19 to TRBJ2-1; D might be TRBD2 (6 bases). The length of the CDR3 is 14 residues. V lost 0 bases and J lost 4, with 7 bases in between. The germline V gene encodes CDR1 LNHDA and CDR2 SQIVND (reference sequence).

The V gene is TRBV4-2, the J gene TRBJ2-5; 12 nucleotides agree with TRBD2. The CDR3 has 17 amino acids. Trimming removed 3 bases from V and 6 bases from J; junction bases left unmatched: 11. Per germline, CDR1 LGHNA and CDR2 YNFKEQ. Here the CDR3 reads CASSQKPGLAGLKTQYF. In DNA form, the CDR3 reads TGTGCCAGCAGCCAGAAACCGGGACTAGCGGGTCTAAAGACCCAGTACTTC.

The chain couples TRBV28 to TRBJ2-7, with D perhaps TRBD2 (6 bases). The V gene's germline CDR1 is MDHEN and CDR2 SYDVKM. V was trimmed by 3 bases and J by 3 bases, leaving 12 bases between them. CDR3 length: 14 residues. The DNA for the CDR3 is TGTGCCAGCAGTTTTGGGGTTAGCGGCTACGAGCAGTACTTC. Residues: CASSFGVSGYEQYF.

This clone was counted once. The J gene is TRBJ2-7, the V gene TRBV11-2, with D maybe TRBD2 (6 bases). Germline-derived CDR1 and CDR2 are SGHAT and FQNNGV. This CDR3 is built from 15 residues. V was pared by 5 bases and J by 2 bases, with 16 bases between. Written as DNA, the CDR3 is TGTGCCAGCAGCCCCGGGTTCGGCGGGACCTACGAGCAGTACTTC. The encoded protein is CASSPGFGGTYEQYF. Full variable domain (missing parts from reference TRBV11-2 and TRBJ2-7): EAGVAQSPRYKIIEKRQSVAFWCNPISGHATLYWYQQILGQGPKLLIQFQNNGVVDDSQLPKDRFSAERLKGVDSTLKIQPAKLEDSAVYLCASSPGFGGTYEQYFGPGTRLTVT.

V gene TRBV4-2 combines with J gene TRBJ2-1; perhaps TRBD2 as D (5 bases). The CDR3 is made up of 17 amino acids. Germline values: CDR1 LGHNA, CDR2 YNFKEQ. V was cut by 4 bases and J by 0 bases, with 16 bases left in between. CDR3 amino acids: CASSLWGAAISYNEQFF. The CDR3 DNA sequence: TGTGCCAGCAGCCTATGGGGAGCGGCGATCTCCTACAATGAGCAGTTCTTC.

This rearrangement joins TRBV6-5 to TRBJ2-6; 7 bases map to TRBD2. V trimming: 0 bases; J trimming: 11 bases; junction bases outside the gene matches: 4. The CDR3 is 14 residues long. In germline, CDR1 is MNHEY, CDR2 SVGAGI. The CDR3 nucleotides read TGTGCCAGCAGTTACTCACGGGACTATTACGTCCTGACTTTC. Protein sequence: CASSYSRDYYVLTF.

The rearrangement uses TRBV30 and TRBJ2-7; D is unclear. The V end was cut by 3 bases, the J end by 5 bases, with 8 bases between. CDR3 length: 11 amino acids. The germline CDR1 and CDR2 sequences are GTSNPN and SVGIG (reference sequence). For the CDR3, the DNA is TGTGCCTGGAGGGAGTTACACGAGCAGTACTTC. Protein sequence: CAWRELHEQYF.

The chain carries TRBV16 and TRBJ1-5; D may be TRBD1 (5 bases). The CDR3 is 15 residues long. The V gene's germline CDR1 is KGHSY and CDR2 FQNENV. Trimming cost V 2 bases and J 7 bases, with 15 bases left between them. CDR3 sequence: CASSQGAGGEQPQHF. As DNA, the CDR3 is TGTGCCAGCAGCCAAGGTGCGGGAGGGGAGCAGCCCCAGCATTTT.

This sequence joins TRBV2 and TRBJ2-5, with TRBD1 as a possible D gene (5 bases). This CDR3 has 13 residues. V shed 8 bases and J shed 2 bases, with 12 bases lying between them. The germline V gene has CDR1 SNHLY and CDR2 FYNNEI. The DNA for the CDR3 is TGTGCCAGCGCCAAAAGACAGCAAGAGACCCAGTACTTC. This encodes CASAKRQQETQYF.

The chain uses TRBV11-2 and TRBJ2-5, with 7 bases identical to TRBD1. Germline CDR1 and CDR2: SGHAT and FQNNGV. With 5 bases clipped from V and 3 bases from J, the junction kept 9 bases outside the gene matches. The CDR3 runs 15 residues. CDR3 sequence (DNA): TGTGCCAGCAGCCTCAGCGCAGGGGGTAAAGAGACCCAGTACTTC. It encodes CASSLSAGGKETQYF. Supplemented by reference TRBV11-2 and TRBJ2-5, the full variable domain reads EAGVAQSPRYKIIEKRQSVAFWCNPISGHATLYWYQQILGQGPKLLIQFQNNGVVDDSQLPKDRFSAERLKGVDSTLKIQPAKLEDSAVYLCASSLSAGGKETQYFGPGTRLLVL.

This chain uses TRBV28 with TRBJ2-2, with TRBD1 matching over 7 bases. The length of the CDR3 is 13 residues. V lost 4 bases and J lost 7; bases outside the gene matches: 3. The V gene's germline CDR1 is MDHEN and CDR2 SYDVKM. Here the CDR3 reads CASSSRDSGELFF. The CDR3 nucleotides read TGTGCCAGCAGTTCCCGGGACAGCGGGGAGCTGTTTTTT.

The V gene is TRBV4-2, the J gene TRBJ2-7; D might be TRBD2 (6 bases). The CDR3 runs to 16 residues. Trimming left V 3 bases short and J 2 bases short, with 17 bases between. Per the germline V gene, CDR1 is LGHNA and CDR2 is YNFKEQ. CDR3 bases: TGTGCCAGCAGCCATCAAGTGGCGGGATGGGCCTACGAGCAGTACTTC. It encodes CASSHQVAGWAYEQYF.

J is TRBJ1-1 and V is TRBV28; D perhaps matches TRBD1 (6 bases). V was trimmed by 5 bases and J by 2 bases, leaving 18 bases between them. The CDR3 length is 16 residues. Germline V CDR1 and CDR2: MDHEN, SYDVKM. The CDR3 reads CASSPIDRTYNTEAFF. The CDR3 DNA reads as TGTGCCAGCAGTCCTATAGACAGGACCTACAACACTGAAGCTTTCTTT.

The chain recombines TRBV7-9 with TRBJ2-2; 12 positions match TRBD1. Germline trimming cut 5 bases from V and 4 bases from J; bases unmatched to any gene: 14. Germline values: CDR1 SEHNR, CDR2 FQNEAQ (reference sequence). The CDR3 extends over 19 amino acids. The CDR3 region is CASSQRESGTGGTTGELFF. Written as DNA, the CDR3 is TGTGCCAGCAGCCAGAGGGAATCCGGGACAGGGGGCACCACCGGGGAGCTGTTTTTT.

This sequence joins TRBV28 and TRBJ2-3, with D possibly TRBD1 on 5 matching bases. V dropped 6 bases and J dropped 5 bases, with 12 bases sitting between them. Germline assignment: CDR1 MDHEN and CDR2 SYDVKM. The CDR3 is 13 residues long. The CDR3 bases are TGTGCCAGCAGCTCCCCTGACAGAGATACGCAGTATTTT. This encodes CASSSPDRDTQYF.

Only a few counts were recorded for this clone. This rearrangement joins TRBV27 to TRBJ1-1; no definite D call. The CDR3 length is 15 residues. Trimming pared 5 bases from V and 0 bases from J, leaving 13 bases between. Germline V CDR1 and CDR2: MNHEY, SMNVEV (reference sequence). The CDR3 sequence: CASSKTTPMNTEAFF. The CDR3, as DNA: TGTGCCAGCAGTAAAACGACACCGATGAACACTGAAGCTTTCTTT.

The chain links TRBV11-1 to TRBJ2-1; D not resolved. This CDR3 has 16 residues. V dropped 1 base and J dropped 8 bases, with 18 bases sitting between them. The germline gives CDR1 SGHAT, CDR2 FQDESV (reference sequence). The CDR3 region is CASSLGWVSPSDEQFF. CDR3 bases: TGTGCCAGCAGCTTAGGGTGGGTTAGCCCGTCGGATGAGCAGTTCTTC.

J is TRBJ1-2 and V is TRBV9, with TRBD1 as a possible D gene (6 bases). Germline V gives CDR1 SGDLS, CDR2 YYNGEE. V gave up 0 bases and J gave up 0 bases, with 15 bases separating them. The length of the CDR3 is 17 residues. Here the CDR3 DNA reads TGTGCCAGCAGCGTAGGTATAAACAGGGAGTCTAACTATGGCTACACCTTC. Amino acids: CASSVGINRESNYGYTF.

The genes are TRBV5-4 and TRBJ2-3, with 9 bases fitting TRBD2. This CDR3 has 18 amino acids. The germline V gene has CDR1 SGHNT and CDR2 YYREEE (reference sequence). V shed 0 bases, J shed 0 bases, and the junction held 8 bases outside the gene matches. The CDR3 here is CASSLAYSTSGSTDTQYF. The CDR3 nucleotides read TGTGCCAGCAGCTTGGCCTATTCGACTAGCGGAAGCACAGATACGCAGTATTTT. The full variable domain, in which reference TRBV5-4 and TRBJ2-3 provide the parts outside the CDR3, is ETGVTQSPTHLIKTRGQQVTLRCSSQSGHNTVSWYQQALGQGPQFIFQYYREEENGRGNFPPRFSGLQFPNYSSELNVNALELDDSALYLCASSLAYSTSGSTDTQYFGPGTRLTVL.

This chain joins TRBV7-6 and TRBJ2-3, with D uncertain. The V end was cut by 0 bases, the J end by 0 bases, with 10 bases between. The CDR3 totals 16 residues. Per the germline V gene, CDR1 is SGHVS and CDR2 is FNYEAQ. The DNA for the CDR3 is TGTGCCAGCAGCTTAGCCGCCGCAACAAGCACAGATACGCAGTATTTT. As protein: CASSLAAATSTDTQYF.

This sequence joins TRBV28 and TRBJ2-7; TRBD1 agrees at 8 bases. The CDR3 loop spans 18 amino acids. Germline CDR1 MDHEN, CDR2 SYDVKM. The trim removed 2 bases at V and 2 bases at J, leaving 14 bases unmatched. This chain's CDR3 is CASSLTRVRQGIPYEQYF. Here the CDR3 DNA reads TGTGCCAGCAGTTTAACGAGGGTCCGACAGGGGATTCCCTACGAGCAGTACTTC. The full variable domain, with the rest looked up from reference TRBV28 and TRBJ2-7, is DVKVTQSSRYLVKRTGEKVFLECVQDMDHENMFWYRQDPGLGLRLIYFSYDVKMKEKGDIPEGYSVSREKKERFSLILESASTNQTSMYLCASSLTRVRQGIPYEQYFGPGTRLTVT.

The V gene is TRBV28, the J gene TRBJ1-2, with D perhaps matching TRBD1 (5 bases). This CDR3 is built from 14 residues. V was cut by 1 base and J by 6 bases, with 12 bases left in between. Germline loops: CDR1 MDHEN, CDR2 SYDVKM. CDR3 nucleotides: TGTGCCAGCAGTTTATACACAGGAATCCATGGCTACACCTTC. Translation gives CASSLYTGIHGYTF.

The rearrangement joins TRBV28 to TRBJ1-1; 7 bases agree with TRBD1. V lost 8 bases and J lost 6; bases outside the gene matches: 9. Germline V gene lookup returns CDR1 MDHEN and CDR2 SYDVKM. CDR3 length equals 13 residues. The CDR3 region is CASHRQGEAEAFF. The CDR3 coding sequence is TGTGCCAGCCATAGACAGGGCGAGGCTGAAGCTTTCTTT. Full variable domain (rest looked up from reference TRBV28 and TRBJ1-1): DVKVTQSSRYLVKRTGEKVFLECVQDMDHENMFWYRQDPGLGLRLIYFSYDVKMKEKGDIPEGYSVSREKKERFSLILESASTNQTSMYLCASHRQGEAEAFFGQGTRLTVV.